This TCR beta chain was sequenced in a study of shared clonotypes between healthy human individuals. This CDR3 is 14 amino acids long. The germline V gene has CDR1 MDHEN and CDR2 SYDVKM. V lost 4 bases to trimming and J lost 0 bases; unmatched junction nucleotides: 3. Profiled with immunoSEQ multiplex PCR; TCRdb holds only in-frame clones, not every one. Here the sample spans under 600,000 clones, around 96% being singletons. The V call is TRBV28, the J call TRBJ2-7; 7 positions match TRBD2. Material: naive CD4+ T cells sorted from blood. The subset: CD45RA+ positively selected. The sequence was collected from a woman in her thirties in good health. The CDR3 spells CASSSSGDSYEQYF. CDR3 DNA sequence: TGTGCCAGCAGTTCCAGCGGGGACTCCTACGAGCAGTACTTC. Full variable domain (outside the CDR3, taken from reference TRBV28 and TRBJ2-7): DVKVTQSSRYLVKRTGEKVFLECVQDMDHENMFWYRQDPGLGLRLIYFSYDVKMKEKGDIPEGYSVSREKKERFSLILESASTNQTSMYLCASSSSGDSYEQYFGPGTRLTVT.